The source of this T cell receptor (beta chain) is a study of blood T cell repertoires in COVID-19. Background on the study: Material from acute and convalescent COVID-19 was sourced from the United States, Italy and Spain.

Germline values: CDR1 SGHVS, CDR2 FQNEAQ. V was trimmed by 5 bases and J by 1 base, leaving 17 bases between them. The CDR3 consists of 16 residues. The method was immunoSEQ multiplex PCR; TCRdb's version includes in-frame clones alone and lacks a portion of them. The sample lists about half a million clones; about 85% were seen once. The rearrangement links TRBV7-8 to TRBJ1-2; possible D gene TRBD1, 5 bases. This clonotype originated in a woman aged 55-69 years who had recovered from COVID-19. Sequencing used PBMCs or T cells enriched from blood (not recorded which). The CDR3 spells CASSHMDQGFNYGYTF. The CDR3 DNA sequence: TGTGCCAGCAGCCACATGGATCAGGGCTTTAACTATGGCTACACCTTC.